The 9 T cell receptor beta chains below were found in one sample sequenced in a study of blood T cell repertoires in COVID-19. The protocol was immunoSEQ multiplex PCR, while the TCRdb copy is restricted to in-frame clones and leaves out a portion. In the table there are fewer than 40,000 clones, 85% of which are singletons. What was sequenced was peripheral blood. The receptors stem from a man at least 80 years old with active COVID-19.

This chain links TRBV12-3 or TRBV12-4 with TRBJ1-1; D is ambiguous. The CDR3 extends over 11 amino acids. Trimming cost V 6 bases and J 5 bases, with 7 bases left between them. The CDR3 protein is CASSPGTEAFF. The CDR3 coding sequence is TGTGCCAGCAGCCCAGGAACTGAAGCTTTCTTT.

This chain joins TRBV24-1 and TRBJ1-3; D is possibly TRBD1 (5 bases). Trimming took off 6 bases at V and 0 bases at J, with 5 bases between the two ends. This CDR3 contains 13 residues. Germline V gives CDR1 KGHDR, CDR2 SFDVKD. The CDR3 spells CATSQGSGNTIYF. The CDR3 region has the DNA TGTGCCACCAGTCAGGGCTCTGGAAACACCATATATTTT.

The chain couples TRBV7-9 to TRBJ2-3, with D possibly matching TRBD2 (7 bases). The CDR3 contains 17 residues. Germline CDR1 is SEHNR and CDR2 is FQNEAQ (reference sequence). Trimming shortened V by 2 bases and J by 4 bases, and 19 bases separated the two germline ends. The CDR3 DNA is TGTGCCAGCAGCTTAAGCGGCGGGGGAGGGGGAGCAGATACGCAGTATTTT. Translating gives CASSLSGGGGGADTQYF. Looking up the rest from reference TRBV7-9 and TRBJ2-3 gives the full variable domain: DTGVSQNPRHKITKRGQNVTFRCDPISEHNRLYWYRQTLGQGPEFLTYFQNEAQLEKSRLLSDRFSAERPKGSFSTLEIQRTEQGDSAMYLCASSLSGGGGGADTQYFGPGTRLTVL.

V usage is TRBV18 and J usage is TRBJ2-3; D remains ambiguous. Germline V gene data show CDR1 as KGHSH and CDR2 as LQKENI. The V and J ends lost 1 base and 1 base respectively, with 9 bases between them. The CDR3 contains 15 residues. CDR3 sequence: CASSPRAVGTDTQYF. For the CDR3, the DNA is TGTGCCAGCTCACCACGGGCAGTGGGCACAGATACGCAGTATTTT.

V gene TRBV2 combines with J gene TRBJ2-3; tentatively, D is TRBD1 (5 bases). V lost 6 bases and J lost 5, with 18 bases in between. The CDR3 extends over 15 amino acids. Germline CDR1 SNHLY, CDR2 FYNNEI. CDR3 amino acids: CASRDGLGDGDTQYF. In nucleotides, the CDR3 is TGTGCCAGCAGGGACGGGTTAGGGGATGGAGATACGCAGTATTTT.

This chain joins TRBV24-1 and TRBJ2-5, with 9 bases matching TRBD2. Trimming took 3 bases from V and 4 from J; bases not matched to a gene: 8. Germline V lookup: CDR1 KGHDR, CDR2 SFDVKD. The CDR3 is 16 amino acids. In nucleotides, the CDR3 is TGTGCCACCAGTGATCCCCCGGGACTAGCTGGAGAGACCCAGTACTTC. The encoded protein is CATSDPPGLAGETQYF.

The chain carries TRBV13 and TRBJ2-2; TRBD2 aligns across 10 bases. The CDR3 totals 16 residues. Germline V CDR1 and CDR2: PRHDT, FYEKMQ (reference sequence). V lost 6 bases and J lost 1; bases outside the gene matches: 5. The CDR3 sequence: CASRLGLAWNTGELFF. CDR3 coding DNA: TGTGCCAGCAGACTGGGACTAGCGTGGAACACCGGGGAGCTGTTTTTT.

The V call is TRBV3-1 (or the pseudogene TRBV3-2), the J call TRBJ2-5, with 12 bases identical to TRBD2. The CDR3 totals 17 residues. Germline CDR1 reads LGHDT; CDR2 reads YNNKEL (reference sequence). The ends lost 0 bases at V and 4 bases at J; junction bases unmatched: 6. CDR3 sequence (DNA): TGTGCCAGCAGCCAAGATCCTAGCGGGGGGGCTATAGAGACCCAGTACTTC. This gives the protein CASSQDPSGGAIETQYF.

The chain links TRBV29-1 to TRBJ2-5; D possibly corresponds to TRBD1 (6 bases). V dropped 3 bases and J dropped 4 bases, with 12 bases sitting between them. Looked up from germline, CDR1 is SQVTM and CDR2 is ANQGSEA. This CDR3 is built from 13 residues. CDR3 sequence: CSVDGGSRETQYF. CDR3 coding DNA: TGCAGCGTTGATGGGGGCTCGAGAGAGACCCAGTACTTC.